What follows are 31 T cell receptor beta chains derived from one specimen sequenced in a study of brain T cells in children with intractable seizures. The data were produced by immunoSEQ multiplex PCR, yet TCRdb's version contains in-frame clones alone and is incomplete. The sample holds 55,000 to 80,000 clones, 95% to 96% seen once. This specimen was peripheral blood, taken at surgery. The origin of the receptors is a boy younger than two with focal cortical dysplasia and intractable seizures.

A single count supports this clone. The chain is built from TRBV11-3 and TRBJ2-1; D assignment may be TRBD1 or TRBD2 (5 bases each). Trimming shortened V by 1 base and J by 6 bases, and 13 bases separated the two germline ends. The germline V gene has CDR1 SGHNT and CDR2 YENEEA. The CDR3 spans 15 residues. The chain's CDR3 is CASSLGLTRGNEQFF. In DNA, the CDR3 is TGTGCCAGCAGCTTAGGGCTAACGAGGGGCAATGAGCAGTTCTTC.

V and J are TRBV3-1 (or the pseudogene TRBV3-2) and TRBJ2-3, with TRBD2 matching 7 bases. The CDR3 extends over 14 amino acids. CDR1 is LGHDT, CDR2 YNNKEL, per germline (reference sequence). The J segment lost 2 bases and the V segment lost 8 bases, leaving 7 bases of the junction unmatched. The DNA for the CDR3 is TGTGCCAGCCGGGGGGTCGGGATCACAGATACGCAGTATTTT. As protein: CASRGVGITDTQYF.

The chain couples TRBV10-3 to TRBJ1-3; 8 positions match TRBD1. The CDR3 is made up of 15 amino acids. CDR1 and CDR2 (germline): ENHRY, SYGVKD. V gave up 6 bases and J gave up 0 bases; unmatched junction bases: 4. The CDR3 here is CAIRDRATSGNTIYF. The CDR3 region has the DNA TGTGCCATCAGGGACAGGGCCACCTCTGGAAACACCATATATTTT.

The V gene is TRBV19, the J gene TRBJ2-3, with 10 positions matching TRBD2. This CDR3 is built from 15 residues. Germline loops: CDR1 LNHDA, CDR2 SQIVND (reference sequence). The V gene end was trimmed by 7 bases and the J gene end by 6 bases; junction bases not matched to a gene: 10. As DNA, the CDR3 is TGTGCCAGTAAGCCTCAAATAGCGGGGGGCGATACGCAGTATTTT. This sequence encodes CASKPQIAGGDTQYF. The whole variable domain, remainder taken from reference TRBV19 and TRBJ2-3, is DGGITQSPKYLFRKEGQNVTLSCEQNLNHDAMYWYRQDPGQGLRLIYYSQIVNDFQKGDIAEGYSVSREKKESFPLTVTSAQKNPTAFYLCASKPQIAGGDTQYFGPGTRLTVL.

This chain joins TRBV24-1 and TRBJ2-1; maybe TRBD2 (6 bases). The CDR3 is made up of 16 amino acids. V was clipped by 4 bases and J by 1 base, with 13 bases between them. Germline V gives CDR1 KGHDR, CDR2 SFDVKD. CDR3 nucleotide sequence: TGTGCCACCAGTGACGCCGGGGGTGGGTCCTACAATGAGCAGTTCTTC. It yields the protein CATSDAGGGSYNEQFF.

The chain recombines TRBV12-3 or TRBV12-4 with TRBJ2-4, with 8 bases lining up with TRBD1. The CDR3 totals 13 residues. The junction had 0 bases not matched to a gene; V was cut back by 3 bases and J by 5 bases. The CDR3 coding sequence is TGTGCCAGCAGTTTGACAGGGGAAAACATTCAGTACTTC. This sequence encodes CASSLTGENIQYF.

This rearrangement joins TRBV2 to TRBJ2-5; D possibly corresponds to TRBD2 (7 bases). Germline V gene data show CDR1 as SNHLY and CDR2 as FYNNEI. V lost 4 bases to trimming and J lost 5 bases, with 14 bases between them. This CDR3 is built from 14 residues. The CDR3 sequence is CASSVRGGWETQYF. DNA for the CDR3: TGTGCCAGCAGTGTAAGGGGGGGCTGGGAGACCCAGTACTTC. Full variable domain (remainder filled in from reference TRBV2 and TRBJ2-5): EPEVTQTPSHQVTQMGQEVILRCVPISNHLYFYWYRQILGQKVEFLVSFYNNEISEKSEIFDDQFSVERPDGSNFTLKIRSTKLEDSAMYFCASSVRGGWETQYFGPGTRLLVL.

V usage is TRBV5-5 and J usage is TRBJ2-7, with D possibly being TRBD2 (5 bases). With 2 bases removed from V and 3 bases from J, the gap between germline ends came to 9 bases. This CDR3 has 13 residues. Germline CDR1 SGHKS, CDR2 YYEKEE (reference sequence). In nucleotides, the CDR3 is TGTGCCAGCAGCTTTCCCGGGAACTACGAGCAGTACTTC. It is translated as CASSFPGNYEQYF.

This chain connects TRBV29-1 to TRBJ1-1; D is ambiguous. This CDR3 is built from 14 residues. Trimming cost V 0 bases and J 2 bases, with 10 bases left between them. Per germline, CDR1 SQVTM and CDR2 ANQGSEA. In DNA, the CDR3 is TGCAGCGTTGAAGACGCGTACTCAAACACTGAAGCTTTCTTT. It is translated as CSVEDAYSNTEAFF.

This clone came up once. The rearrangement uses TRBV28 and TRBJ1-4; 12 positions match TRBD1. The V segment lost 6 bases and the J segment 12 bases; nucleotides outside the gene matches: 17. In germline, CDR1 is MDHEN, CDR2 SYDVKM. This CDR3 is built from 17 residues. CDR3 DNA: TGTGCCAGCAGCCGCTTCGGGGACAGGGGGCCGCCTTGGGAACTGTTTTTT. Its protein is CASSRFGDRGPPWELFF.

The rearrangement joins TRBV21-1 to TRBJ2-7; TRBD1 was called by the table and not checked on the DNA. TRBV21-1 corresponds to a pseudogene. This CDR3 comprises 13 residues. The CDR3 DNA sequence: TGTGCCAATAAGGACAGAAACTCCTACGAGCAGTACTTC. This encodes CANKDRNSYEQYF.

Comment on this clone: The sample contains more than one DNA sequence encoding this CDR3. The chain recombines TRBV5-1 with TRBJ1-1; D is unresolved. CDR1 SGHRS and CDR2 YFSETQ come from the germline V gene. The CDR3 extends over 13 amino acids. V was clipped by 0 bases and J by 0 bases, with 3 bases between them. In DNA, the CDR3 is TGCGCCAGCAGCTTGGGTTTGAACACTGAAGCTTTCTTT. Amino acids: CASSLGLNTEAFF.

The chain links TRBV5-1 to TRBJ2-1; D uncertain. The CDR3 is 15 amino acids. The ends were cut back, 6 bases at V and 5 bases at J, with 18 bases in the middle. Germline CDR1 reads SGHRS; CDR2 reads YFSETQ. CDR3 loop: CASNSQWVGNNEQFF. CDR3 DNA: TGCGCCAGCAATTCTCAATGGGTGGGGAACAATGAGCAGTTCTTC.

V is TRBV6-4 and J is TRBJ2-3, with a possible D match to TRBD2 (6 bases). V was clipped by 4 bases and J by 0 bases, with 8 bases between them. The CDR3 length is 14 residues. Per the germline V gene, CDR1 is MRHNA and CDR2 is SNTAGT. The CDR3 sequence: CASSAGTSTDTQYF. Here the CDR3 DNA reads TGTGCCAGCAGTGCCGGGACTAGCACAGATACGCAGTATTTT.

The rearrangement uses TRBV11-2 and TRBJ1-1; tentative D call: TRBD1 (5 bases). V shed 5 bases and J shed 2 bases, with 24 bases lying between them. CDR3 length: 18 residues. Germline assignment: CDR1 SGHAT and CDR2 FQNNGV. The CDR3 nucleotides are TGTGCCAGCAGCCCTAAAATGGGGACCCAGCCGGGAAACACTGAAGCTTTCTTT. Protein: CASSPKMGTQPGNTEAFF.

This clone was picked up one time. The gene calls are TRBV7-2 and TRBJ1-2, with unresolved D. Per germline, CDR1 SGHTA and CDR2 FQGNSA. V gave up 1 base and J gave up 0 bases, with 3 bases separating them. This CDR3 has 13 amino acids. CDR3 residues: CASSLGANYGYTF. The CDR3 DNA follows: TGTGCCAGCAGCTTAGGTGCTAACTATGGCTACACCTTC. The variable domain in full, with the rest retrieved from reference TRBV7-2 and TRBJ1-2, is GAGVSQSPSNKVTEKGKDVELRCDPISGHTALYWYRQSLGQGLEFLIYFQGNSAPDKSGLPSDRFSAERTGGSVSTLTIQRTQQEDSAVYLCASSLGANYGYTFGSGTRLTVV.

The gene calls are TRBV7-2 and TRBJ2-7; 13 nucleotides match TRBD2. There are 16 residues in the CDR3. The ends lost 5 bases at V and 4 bases at J; junction bases unmatched: 8. Germline values: CDR1 SGHTA, CDR2 FQGNSA. In DNA, the CDR3 is TGTGCCAGCAGCCTTAGACTAGCGGGGGGAGGGTACGAGCAGTACTTC. It is translated as CASSLRLAGGGYEQYF.

The J gene is TRBJ2-7, the V gene TRBV7-2, with 8 bases lining up with TRBD2. V was clipped by 2 bases and J by 4 bases; unmatched bases: 7. The CDR3 totals 15 residues. Germline V gene lookup returns CDR1 SGHTA and CDR2 FQGNSA. The CDR3 sequence: CASSLIVGGVYEQYF. As DNA, the CDR3 is TGTGCCAGCAGCTTAATTGTCGGGGGGGTATACGAGCAGTACTTC.

This chain links TRBV18 with TRBJ2-1; D not resolved. V was cut by 2 bases and J by 5 bases, with 4 bases left in between. CDR3 length: 12 residues. Germline lookup yields CDR1 KGHSH and CDR2 LQKENI. In nucleotides, the CDR3 is TGTGCCAGCTCACCAAGGAACAATGAGCAGTTCTTC. Its protein product is CASSPRNNEQFF.

The chain is built from TRBV6-5 and TRBJ1-1, with D maybe TRBD1 (5 bases). Germline CDR1 reads MNHEY; CDR2 reads SVGAGI. This CDR3 has 13 residues. The V and J ends lost 5 bases and 5 bases respectively, with 12 bases between them. CDR3 DNA sequence: TGTGCCAGCAGTATGGGGGTCGGGACTGAAGCTTTCTTT. Translating it yields CASSMGVGTEAFF.

The chain recombines TRBV24-1 with TRBJ1-5, with a weak D call TRBD1 (5 bases). Trimming stripped 0 bases from V and 6 bases from J, with 11 bases between. Germline V lookup: CDR1 KGHDR, CDR2 SFDVKD. This CDR3 region has 15 residues. The CDR3 reads CATSDLRRARQPQHF. The CDR3 coding sequence is TGTGCCACCAGTGATTTGCGCAGGGCTCGTCAGCCCCAGCATTTT.

This clone came up once. The J gene is TRBJ2-7, the V gene TRBV13; 7 nucleotides align to TRBD1. CDR1 and CDR2 (germline): PRHDT, FYEKMQ (reference sequence). This CDR3 has 15 amino acids. Trimming took 5 bases from V and 2 from J; bases not matched to a gene: 9. The CDR3 bases are TGTGCCAGCAGCGCCCCGGGACAGAGGCCCTACGAGCAGTACTTC. As protein: CASSAPGQRPYEQYF.

V is TRBV6-2 or TRBV6-3 and J is TRBJ1-1; D gene ambiguous. The CDR3 runs to 13 residues. V was clipped by 4 bases and J by 1 base, with 7 bases between them. Germline loops: CDR1 MNHEY, CDR2 SVGEGT. The CDR3 DNA is TGTGCCAGCAGTTTATCGGGGAACACTGAAGCTTTCTTT. It yields the protein CASSLSGNTEAFF.

The V call is TRBV5-1, the J call TRBJ2-2; the D gene is possibly TRBD2 (5 bases). Between the trimmed V and J ends, which lost 0 bases and 9 bases, there was a span of 9 bases. The CDR3 is 13 residues long. Germline V CDR1 and CDR2: SGHRS, YFSETQ. The CDR3 here is CASSLAGNRELFF. In DNA form, the CDR3 reads TGCGCCAGCAGCTTGGCCGGGAATAGGGAGCTGTTTTTT.

The CDR3 loop is CASSLVYTANNQPQHF. In nucleotides, the CDR3 is TGTGCCAGCAGTTTGGTGTACACAGCTAACAATCAGCCCCAGCATTTT. The genes are TRBV27 and TRBJ1-5; D remains unclear. The CDR3 length is 16 residues. CDR1 is MNHEY, CDR2 SMNVEV, per germline (reference sequence). V lost 3 bases, J lost 3 bases, and 15 bases lay in between.

The genes are TRBV9 and TRBJ2-2, with 8 bases fitting TRBD2. Germline values: CDR1 SGDLS, CDR2 YYNGEE. The V segment lost 3 bases and the J segment 4 bases; nucleotides outside the gene matches: 8. The CDR3 is made up of 16 amino acids. DNA for the CDR3: TGTGCCAGCAGCGCCCCGGGAGGGCCGGGCACCGGGGAGCTGTTTTTT. Its translation: CASSAPGGPGTGELFF.

The chain carries TRBV5-1 and TRBJ2-5, with 11 bases fitting TRBD2. After removal of 2 bases from V and 4 bases from J, the junction contained 4 bases not matched to a gene. This CDR3 is 15 amino acids long. CDR1 is SGHRS, CDR2 YFSETQ, per germline. The CDR3, as DNA: TGCGCCAGCAGCTTCACTAGCGGGAGAGCAGAGACCCAGTACTTC. Translated: CASSFTSGRAETQYF.

The genes are TRBV7-2 and TRBJ1-2; TRBD1 is a possible D gene (5 bases). The CDR3 covers 15 residues. The ends were cut back, 0 bases at V and 8 bases at J, with 16 bases in the middle. Germline CDR1 is SGHTA and CDR2 is FQGNSA. CDR3 amino acids: CASSLAGGGAIGYTF. CDR3 nucleotides: TGTGCCAGCAGCTTAGCTGGTGGAGGGGCTATAGGCTACACCTTC.

The J gene is TRBJ1-6, the V gene TRBV6-4; no reliable D call. Germline V gene lookup returns CDR1 MRHNA and CDR2 SNTAGT. The V end was cut by 2 bases, the J end by 5 bases, with 4 bases between. This CDR3 has 13 residues. CDR3 DNA: TGTGCCAGCAGTGACAGGGATAATTCACCCCTCCACTTT. Protein sequence: CASSDRDNSPLHF.

This clone was detected only a few times. The chain is built from TRBV5-8 and TRBJ1-5, with unresolved D. CDR3 length equals 15 residues. Germline-derived CDR1 and CDR2 are SGHTS and YDEGEE. Trimming left V 1 base short and J 6 bases short, with 14 bases between. CDR3 nucleotide sequence: TGTGCCAGCAGCTTGTTCCGGGGTATCAGTCAGCCCCAGCATTTT. Its translation: CASSLFRGISQPQHF.

The chain uses TRBV4-3 and TRBJ2-3; possibly TRBD2 for D (5 bases). The CDR3 covers 14 residues. Germline-derived CDR1 and CDR2 are LGHNA and YSLEER. The germline V and J ends were trimmed by 0 bases and 5 bases, with 9 bases remaining between them. CDR3 region: CASSQDIAGDTQYF. CDR3 DNA sequence: TGCGCCAGCAGCCAAGATATCGCGGGAGATACGCAGTATTTT.